Shown below are 20 T cell receptor beta chains from a single sample sequenced in a study of T cell responses to AZD1222 COVID-19 vaccine. The data were produced by immunoSEQ multiplex PCR, yet TCRdb's version contains in-frame clones alone and is incomplete. The sample holds some 180,000 clones, around 89% seen once. Sequences were derived from peripheral blood, sampled on day 0 of AZD1222 vaccination. These receptors were collected from an adult in good health.

This clone showed up just once. The CDR3 bases are TGCGCCAGCAGTGAGTCAGTCAGCAATCAGCCCCAGCATTTT. Translation: CASSESVSNQPQHF. V usage is TRBV10-2 and J usage is TRBJ1-5; D unclear. Germline V gene data show CDR1 as WSHSY and CDR2 as SAAADI. V lost 0 bases to trimming and J lost 1 base, with 4 bases between them. The CDR3 has 14 amino acids.

The chain recombines TRBV12-2 with TRBJ2-1; the table assigns TRBD2, which was not confirmed against the DNA. TRBV12-2 is termed a pseudogene. This CDR3 has 19 residues. The chain's CDR3 is CASRLAPILGLNLYNEQFF. In DNA, the CDR3 is TGTGCAAGTCGCTTAGCCCCCATTCTAGGACTGAACCTGTACAATGAGCAGTTCTTC.

This chain joins TRBV28 and TRBJ1-2; D gene unclear. The length of the CDR3 is 14 residues. Germline V gives CDR1 MDHEN, CDR2 SYDVKM. The ends were cut back, 8 bases at V and 0 bases at J, with 13 bases in the middle. CDR3 in DNA: TGTGCCAGCTATTCGAGGCCCACTAACTATGGCTACACCTTC. Translation: CASYSRPTNYGYTF.

The V gene is TRBV19, the J gene TRBJ2-7, with D perhaps TRBD2 (6 bases). The V end was cut by 0 bases, the J end by 2 bases, with 17 bases between. Germline values: CDR1 LNHDA, CDR2 SQIVND (reference sequence). There are 17 residues in the CDR3. CDR3 in DNA: TGTGCCAGTAGTATAGAGGTCGGCGGGGCCCGACCCTACGAGCAGTACTTC. Amino acids: CASSIEVGGARPYEQYF.

The chain has TRBV4-3 and TRBJ1-4; D possibly corresponds to TRBD1 (6 bases). CDR1 is LGHNA, CDR2 YSLEER, per germline. V was trimmed by 6 bases and J by 7 bases, leaving 21 bases between them. The CDR3 covers 16 residues. The CDR3 nucleotides are TGCGCCAGCAGTAAGATGGGGGGGCGGCAGGTTGAAAAACTGTTTTTT. This codes for CASSKMGGRQVEKLFF.

This chain links TRBV5-6 with TRBJ1-2, with 7 nucleotides matching TRBD1. Germline CDR1 SGHDT, CDR2 YYEEEE. This CDR3 region has 14 residues. V lost 0 bases, J lost 4 bases, and 3 bases stayed unmatched. The CDR3 loop is CASSLGDRAYGYTF. The CDR3 DNA reads as TGTGCCAGCAGCTTGGGAGACAGGGCCTATGGCTACACCTTC.

The CDR3 spells CASSLRGHIVSQETQYF. The DNA for the CDR3 is TGTGCCAGCAGCTTAAGGGGACACATAGTCAGCCAAGAGACCCAGTACTTC. The chain carries TRBV11-2 and TRBJ2-5; D is possibly TRBD1 (6 bases). CDR3 length: 17 amino acids. CDR1 is SGHAT, CDR2 FQNNGV, per germline. The V end was cut by 2 bases, the J end by 1 base, with 17 bases between. Full variable domain (rest looked up from reference TRBV11-2 and TRBJ2-5): EAGVAQSPRYKIIEKRQSVAFWCNPISGHATLYWYQQILGQGPKLLIQFQNNGVVDDSQLPKDRFSAERLKGVDSTLKIQPAKLEDSAVYLCASSLRGHIVSQETQYFGPGTRLLVL.

This chain uses TRBV5-1 with TRBJ2-1, with D tentatively TRBD1 (6 bases). The germline V gene encodes CDR1 SGHRS and CDR2 YFSETQ. This CDR3 region has 18 residues. V was cut by 0 bases and J by 0 bases, with 16 bases left in between. CDR3: CASSLVVQGLNSYNEQFF. The CDR3 region has the DNA TGCGCCAGCAGCTTGGTGGTACAGGGCCTTAACTCCTACAATGAGCAGTTCTTC.

The gene calls are TRBV24-1 and TRBJ2-1; 9 positions agree with TRBD2. The trim removed 4 bases at V and 2 bases at J, leaving 8 bases unmatched. CDR3 length: 17 residues. Looked up from germline, CDR1 is KGHDR and CDR2 is SFDVKD. This CDR3 is CATSDLSGRDAYNEQFF. The CDR3 DNA sequence: TGTGCCACCAGTGACCTTAGCGGGAGAGATGCCTACAATGAGCAGTTCTTC.

The genes are TRBV6-6 and TRBJ1-6; D possibly corresponds to TRBD1 (5 bases). The CDR3 runs 16 residues. Trimming cost V 2 bases and J 7 bases, with 15 bases left between them. Germline V gene lookup returns CDR1 MNHNY and CDR2 SVGAGI (reference sequence). CDR3 sequence (DNA): TGTGCCAGCAGTTACATCCAGGGCTTGGGAAATTCACCCCTCCACTTT. This translates into CASSYIQGLGNSPLHF.

V and J are TRBV27 and TRBJ2-7; the D is unclear. The CDR3 contains 14 residues. Looked up from germline, CDR1 is MNHEY and CDR2 is SMNVEV (reference sequence). V was pared by 5 bases and J by 3 bases, with 14 bases between. CDR3 sequence (DNA): TGTGCCAGCAGTCCCCATCAATCCGGCTACGAGCAGTACTTC. Amino acid sequence: CASSPHQSGYEQYF.

The chain joins TRBV6-5 to TRBJ1-2; possibly TRBD1 for D (5 bases). The germline CDR1 and CDR2 sequences are MNHEY and SVGAGI. The CDR3 is 15 amino acids. V gave up 2 bases and J gave up 5 bases, with 15 bases separating them. CDR3 bases: TGTGCCAGCAGTTACAGGCAGCAAGGGGCTTATGGCTACACCTTC. Translating gives CASSYRQQGAYGYTF.

V usage is TRBV11-2 and J usage is TRBJ2-3; maybe TRBD2 (6 bases). Looked up from germline, CDR1 is SGHAT and CDR2 is FQNNGV. V was trimmed by 5 bases and J by 1 base, leaving 13 bases between them. The CDR3 is 15 amino acids. CDR3 in amino acids: CASSLGTWGTDTQYF. CDR3 DNA: TGTGCCAGCAGCCTCGGGACTTGGGGCACAGATACGCAGTATTTT.

The chain has TRBV19 and TRBJ1-4; possibly TRBD1 for D (6 bases). This CDR3 comprises 14 residues. The V gene's germline CDR1 is LNHDA and CDR2 SQIVND (reference sequence). Trimming stripped 3 bases from V and 5 bases from J, with 10 bases between. The DNA of the CDR3 is TGTGCCAGTAGTATTGGGGGCCGCAATGAAAAACTGTTTTTT. It is translated as CASSIGGRNEKLFF.

This chain joins TRBV29-1 and TRBJ2-1, with 15 bases lining up with TRBD2. The J segment lost 3 bases and the V segment lost 6 bases, leaving 9 bases of the junction unmatched. Germline assignment: CDR1 SQVTM and CDR2 ANQGSEA. The CDR3 is 17 residues long. CDR3 sequence reads: CSVGLAGGQVYYNEQFF. DNA of the CDR3: TGCAGCGTGGGACTAGCGGGAGGCCAAGTATACTACAATGAGCAGTTCTTC.

V gene TRBV5-4 combines with J gene TRBJ2-2, with D perhaps matching TRBD1 (6 bases). V was pared by 4 bases and J by 0 bases, with 10 bases between. The V gene's germline CDR1 is SGHNT and CDR2 YYREEE (reference sequence). The CDR3 has 15 amino acids. DNA for the CDR3: TGTGCCAGCAGCCTCAGGGGCCCGAACACCGGGGAGCTGTTTTTT. Its protein product is CASSLRGPNTGELFF.

The rearrangement joins TRBV3-1 (or the pseudogene TRBV3-2) to TRBJ2-7; possible D gene TRBD1, 5 bases. Looked up from germline, CDR1 is LGHDT and CDR2 is YNNKEL (reference sequence). This CDR3 spans 13 amino acids. V lost 4 bases to trimming and J lost 3 bases, with 10 bases between them. CDR3 amino acids: CASSRQNGYEQYF. CDR3 nucleotide sequence: TGTGCCAGCAGCCGACAGAACGGCTACGAGCAGTACTTC.

The chain combines TRBV5-8 with TRBJ1-5; the D is unclear. Per germline, CDR1 SGHTS and CDR2 YDEGEE. The V and J ends lost 4 bases and 0 bases respectively, with 11 bases between them. This CDR3 has 15 amino acids. The DNA of the CDR3 is TGTGCCAGCAGCCGATTCTCCCTTAGCAATCAGCCCCAGCATTTT. The encoded protein is CASSRFSLSNQPQHF.

V is TRBV28 and J is TRBJ2-7; 7 bases line up with TRBD1. Unmatched junction bases numbered 8, after V lost 5 bases and J lost 1 base. CDR1 is MDHEN, CDR2 SYDVKM, per germline. The CDR3 runs 15 residues. The CDR3 region is CASSEGQRSSYEQYF. The DNA of the CDR3 is TGTGCCAGCAGTGAGGGACAGAGGTCTTCCTACGAGCAGTACTTC.

The chain combines TRBV28 with TRBJ2-7, with D unresolved. The CDR3 is made up of 11 amino acids. CDR1 MDHEN and CDR2 SYDVKM come from the germline V gene. The V gene lost 6 bases and the J gene lost 7 bases, with 10 bases spanning the gap. The CDR3 sequence: CASRAPKEQYF. In DNA form, the CDR3 reads TGTGCCAGCAGGGCCCCCAAGGAGCAGTACTTC.